Listed below are T cell receptor beta chains from one sample, sequenced in a study of blood T cell repertoires in COVID-19. The repertoire was sequenced with immunoSEQ multiplex PCR; TCRdb's copy has only in-frame clones and lacks some. The data contain around 69,000 clones, around 82% of them singletons. Sequenced sample: peripheral blood. These receptors were obtained from a man aged 50-60 years with active COVID-19. CDR3s include the opening cysteine and the closing phenylalanine or tryptophan. D genes are given only for firm matches. Size is omitted from some rows. Given values are once, few, many or a class for expanded clones.

D gene: TRBD2; J gene: TRBJ2-1; V gene: TRBV6-4; clone size: -; CDR3 protein: CASSDSRGTTSGFERREQFF; CDR3 DNA: TGTGCCAGCAGTGACTCGAGGGGGACGACTAGCGGGTTTGAGCGGCGTGAGCAGTTCTTC
D gene: -; J gene: TRBJ1-3; V gene: TRBV5-1; clone size: -; CDR3 protein: CASSLEGGNTIYF; CDR3 DNA: TGCGCCAGCAGCTTGGAGGGGGGAAACACCATATATTTT
D gene: TRBD1; J gene: TRBJ1-2; V gene: TRBV10-3; clone size: -; CDR3 protein: CAISAQGNYGYTF; CDR3 DNA: TGTGCCATCAGTGCACAGGGGAACTATGGCTACACCTTC
D gene: TRBD1; J gene: TRBJ2-1; V gene: TRBV19; clone size: -; CDR3 protein: CASSTDRGNEQFF; CDR3 DNA: TGTGCCAGTAGCACAGACAGGGGCAATGAGCAGTTCTTC
D gene: TRBD1; J gene: TRBJ1-5; V gene: TRBV15; clone size: -; CDR3 protein: CATSYGGGQPQHF; CDR3 DNA: TGTGCCACCAGCTACGGAGGGGGCCAGCCCCAGCATTTT
D gene: TRBD1; J gene: TRBJ1-2; V gene: TRBV6-1; clone size: -; CDR3 protein: CASSALFGARDRVFGYTF; CDR3 DNA: TGTGCCAGCAGTGCCCTTTTTGGGGCTAGGGACAGGGTATTCGGCTACACCTTC
D gene: TRBD2; J gene: TRBJ2-3; V gene: TRBV30; clone size: -; CDR3 protein: CAWRGLDLDTQYF; CDR3 DNA: TGTGCCTGGAGGGGACTAGATTTAGATACGCAGTATTTT
D gene: -; J gene: TRBJ2-5; V gene: TRBV3-1/TRBV3-2; clone size: -; CDR3 protein: CASSQEPSGRYQETQYF; CDR3 DNA: TGTGCCAGCAGCCAAGAGCCCAGCGGCCGGTACCAAGAGACCCAGTACTTC
D gene: -; J gene: TRBJ2-7; V gene: TRBV3-1/TRBV3-2; clone size: -; CDR3 protein: CASSQGGSNYEQYF; CDR3 DNA: TGTGCCAGCAGCCAAGGCGGCAGTAATTACGAGCAGTACTTC
D gene: -; J gene: TRBJ1-5; V gene: TRBV19; clone size: -; CDR3 protein: CASSIGGREPQHF; CDR3 DNA: TGTGCCAGTAGTATAGGAGGCCGGGAGCCCCAGCATTTT
D gene: -; J gene: TRBJ1-5; V gene: TRBV29-1; clone size: -; CDR3 protein: CSVGAMGDQPQHF; CDR3 DNA: TGCAGCGTTGGGGCAATGGGCGATCAGCCCCAGCATTTT
D gene: TRBD1; J gene: TRBJ1-1; V gene: TRBV6-5; clone size: -; CDR3 protein: CASSRQGARNTEAFF; CDR3 DNA: TGTGCCAGCAGTCGACAGGGGGCTCGGAACACTGAAGCTTTCTTT
D gene: -; J gene: TRBJ1-2; V gene: TRBV7-9; clone size: -; CDR3 protein: CASSSTGFAYGYTF; CDR3 DNA: TGTGCCAGCAGCTCGACAGGATTCGCCTATGGCTACACCTTC
D gene: TRBD2; J gene: TRBJ2-1; V gene: TRBV6-2/TRBV6-3; clone size: once; CDR3 protein: CASSRASGWTYNEQFF; CDR3 DNA: TGTGCCAGCAGTCGAGCTAGCGGGTGGACCTACAATGAGCAGTTCTTC
D gene: -; J gene: TRBJ2-3; V gene: TRBV4-2; clone size: -; CDR3 protein: CASSPDYRSTDTQYF; CDR3 DNA: TGTGCCAGCAGCCCCGACTACCGATCCACAGATACGCAGTATTTT
D gene: -; J gene: TRBJ1-6; V gene: TRBV6-6; clone size: -; CDR3 protein: CASSAQGGMNSPLHF; CDR3 DNA: TGTGCCAGCAGCGCCCAGGGCGGAATGAATTCACCCCTCCACTTT
D gene: TRBD2; J gene: TRBJ2-5; V gene: TRBV5-3; clone size: once; CDR3 protein: CARSWTSGSSETQYF; CDR3 DNA: TGTGCCAGAAGCTGGACTAGCGGGAGTTCTGAGACCCAGTACTTC
D gene: TRBD2; J gene: TRBJ2-5; V gene: TRBV6-5; clone size: -; CDR3 protein: CASSFLAGAIQETQYF; CDR3 DNA: TGTGCCAGCAGTTTTCTAGCGGGGGCGATCCAAGAGACCCAGTACTTC
D gene: -; J gene: TRBJ2-4; V gene: TRBV6-5; clone size: -; CDR3 protein: CASRDTKTIQYF; CDR3 DNA: TGTGCCAGCCGGGACACAAAAACCATTCAGTACTTC
D gene: TRBD2; J gene: TRBJ2-7; V gene: TRBV11-3; clone size: -; CDR3 protein: CASSLAGTIGEQYF; CDR3 DNA: TGTGCCAGCAGCTTAGCTGGGACTATCGGCGAGCAGTACTTC
D gene: -; J gene: TRBJ2-7; V gene: TRBV12-5; clone size: -; CDR3 protein: CASGLMQGSYEQYF; CDR3 DNA: TGTGCTAGTGGTTTGATGCAGGGCTCCTACGAGCAGTACTTC
D gene: TRBD1; J gene: TRBJ1-3; V gene: TRBV6-5; clone size: -; CDR3 protein: CASRTGGGNTIYF; CDR3 DNA: TGTGCCAGCAGGACAGGGGGTGGAAACACCATATATTTT
D gene: TRBD1; J gene: TRBJ2-3; V gene: TRBV7-2; clone size: -; CDR3 protein: CASSRRDRGLSDTQYF; CDR3 DNA: TGTGCCAGCAGCCGGAGGGACAGGGGGCTCTCGGATACGCAGTATTTT
D gene: TRBD1; J gene: TRBJ2-7; V gene: TRBV23-1; clone size: few; CDR3 protein: CASSQSGRGSYEQYF; CDR3 DNA: TGCGCCAGCAGTCAATCGGGCAGGGGGTCCTACGAGCAGTACTTC
D gene: -; J gene: TRBJ2-7; V gene: TRBV27; clone size: -; CDR3 protein: CASSLLGGVVHEQYF; CDR3 DNA: TGTGCCAGCAGTTTATTAGGGGGAGTAGTCCACGAGCAGTACTTC
D gene: TRBD1; J gene: TRBJ2-1; V gene: TRBV7-8; clone size: -; CDR3 protein: CASSKDRGSYNEQFF; CDR3 DNA: TGTGCCAGCAGCAAGGACAGGGGCTCCTACAATGAGCAGTTCTTC
D gene: -; J gene: TRBJ2-3; V gene: TRBV7-9; clone size: -; CDR3 protein: CASSYQGLADTQYF; CDR3 DNA: TGTGCCAGCAGCTACCAGGGGTTGGCAGATACGCAGTATTTT